These 9 T cell receptor beta chains came from one sample sequenced in a study of control samples from healthy donors and cancer patients. Some clones are missing from TCRdb's copy, which holds only in-frame ones; the method was immunoSEQ multiplex PCR. This table holds over 15,000 clones, 85% to 90% found once. Sequencing input: PBMCs. These TCRs come from a man in his sixties with head and neck cancer.

This chain uses TRBV19 with TRBJ1-1; D is unclear. Per germline, CDR1 LNHDA and CDR2 SQIVND (reference sequence). The V end lost 7 bases, the J end lost 0 bases, and 15 bases lay between the germline ends. CDR3 length: 15 amino acids. This chain's CDR3 is CASTNPQNMNTEAFF. In DNA form, the CDR3 reads TGTGCCAGTACCAATCCCCAGAACATGAACACTGAAGCTTTCTTT. The complete variable domain, with remaining parts taken from reference TRBV19 and TRBJ1-1, reads DGGITQSPKYLFRKEGQNVTLSCEQNLNHDAMYWYRQDPGQGLRLIYYSQIVNDFQKGDIAEGYSVSREKKESFPLTVTSAQKNPTAFYLCASTNPQNMNTEAFFGQGTRLTVV.

J is TRBJ1-1 and V is TRBV3-1 (or the pseudogene TRBV3-2); D uncertain. The CDR3 has 12 residues. Germline CDR1 and CDR2: LGHDT and YNNKEL (reference sequence). V was clipped by 2 bases and J by 6 bases, with 7 bases between them. The CDR3 bases are TGTGCCAGCAGCCAAAAGGGCGCTGAAGCTTTCTTT. This encodes CASSQKGAEAFF.

This chain joins TRBV18 and TRBJ2-1; D is possibly TRBD2 (5 bases). The CDR3 sequence is 16 residues long. The germline V gene encodes CDR1 KGHSH and CDR2 LQKENI. V lost 3 bases to trimming and J lost 10 bases, with 22 bases between them. CDR3 protein: CASSPGDAEGEWEQFF. The CDR3 nucleotides are TGTGCCAGCTCACCTGGAGATGCCGAGGGAGAGTGGGAGCAGTTCTTC.

The rearrangement uses TRBV27 and TRBJ2-7, with D uncertain. The CDR3 length is 14 residues. Germline V lookup: CDR1 MNHEY, CDR2 SMNVEV (reference sequence). V lost 3 bases to trimming and J lost 3 bases, with 12 bases between them. This chain's CDR3 is CASSFSFGYYEQYF. The DNA for the CDR3 is TGTGCCAGCAGTTTTTCTTTCGGGTACTACGAGCAGTACTTC.

In nucleotides, the CDR3 is TGCGCCAGCAGCTGGGGGGGACAGGGCGGCTCCGAGCAGTACTTC. Its protein is CASSWGGQGGSEQYF. The chain combines TRBV5-1 with TRBJ2-7, with TRBD1 identical over 9 bases. The ends lost 3 bases at V and 6 bases at J; junction bases unmatched: 10. Germline V gives CDR1 SGHRS, CDR2 YFSETQ. This CDR3 region has 15 residues. Full variable domain (remainder filled in from reference TRBV5-1 and TRBJ2-7): KAGVTQTPRYLIKTRGQQVTLSCSPISGHRSVSWYQQTPGQGLQFLFEYFSETQRNKGNFPGRFSGRQFSNSRSEMNVSTLELGDSALYLCASSWGGQGGSEQYFGPGTRLTVT.

The chain has TRBV6-6 and TRBJ2-3; D call uncertain. Trimming cost V 5 bases and J 2 bases, with 5 bases left between them. Germline lookup yields CDR1 MNHNY and CDR2 SVGAGI (reference sequence). The CDR3 is 12 residues long. DNA of the CDR3: TGTGCCAGCAGTCGCGACACAGATACGCAGTATTTT. The encoded protein is CASSRDTDTQYF.

This clone was detected only once. This sequence joins TRBV3-1 (or the pseudogene TRBV3-2) and TRBJ1-5; no firm D call. This CDR3 spans 13 amino acids. Germline-derived CDR1 and CDR2 are LGHDT and YNNKEL (reference sequence). Trimming shortened V by 1 base and J by 8 bases, and 9 bases separated the two germline ends. DNA of the CDR3: TGTGCCAGCAGCCAAGGTGAATGGAAGCCCCAGCATTTT. Its translation is CASSQGEWKPQHF.

CDR3 nucleotide sequence: TGTGCCAGCAGCCCGGGGACAGGGCGAAACTCTGGAAACACCATATATTTT. This gives the protein CASSPGTGRNSGNTIYF. The V gene is TRBV7-8, the J gene TRBJ1-3, with 9 bases lining up with TRBD1. The germline V gene has CDR1 SGHVS and CDR2 FQNEAQ. V lost 5 bases and J lost 0; bases outside the gene matches: 8. The CDR3 runs 17 residues. The variable domain in full, completed from reference TRBV7-8 and TRBJ1-3, reads GAGVSQSPRYKVAKRGQDVALRCDPISGHVSLFWYQQALGQGPEFLTYFQNEAQLDKSGLPSDRFFAERPEGSVSTLKIQRTQQEDSAVYLCASSPGTGRNSGNTIYFGEGSWLTVV.

Only one count was recorded for this clone. The V and J genes are TRBV6-5 and TRBJ2-7; no firm D call. V gave up 8 bases and J gave up 1 base, with 15 bases separating them. The CDR3 has 14 residues. Germline assignment: CDR1 MNHEY and CDR2 SVGAGI. The chain's CDR3 is CASRYLGSSYEQYF. CDR3 DNA sequence: TGTGCCAGCCGCTACCTCGGGTCGTCCTACGAGCAGTACTTC.